The rows below give T cell receptor beta chains drawn from one sample of a study of CD8+CD57+ T cells in acquired aplastic anemia. TCRdb reprocessed the reads with MiXCR, giving one entry per CDR3 protein. The sample includes under 250,000 distinct CDR3 sequences, roughly 60% of them seen just once. The sample taken for sequencing was sorted CD4+, CD8+, or CD8+CD57+ T cells (not recorded which) from PBMCs. These receptors all stem from a human donor with aplastic anemia. CDR3s include the opening cysteine and the closing phenylalanine or tryptophan. A D gene is named only where the DNA matches it firmly. Clone size is stated in some rows and not others, as once, few, many or a class when expanded.

j_call,v_call,d_call,clone_size,cdr3_aa,cdr3_nt
TRBJ1-4,TRBV4-2,-,many,CASSQVEGGNEKLFF,TGTGCCAGCAGCCAAGTAGAGGGGGGTAACGAAAAACTGTTTTTT
TRBJ2-1,TRBV20-1,TRBD2,-,CSARDKAGYYNEQFF,TGCAGTGCTAGAGATAAAGCGGGGTACTACAATGAGCAGTTCTTC
TRBJ2-3,TRBV28,-,many,CASSSPWGGETDTQYF,TGTGCCAGCAGTTCCCCCTGGGGGGGCGAGACAGATACGCAGTATTTT
TRBJ2-7,TRBV27,TRBD1,-,CASSLTGTVHEQYF,TGTGCCAGCAGTTTAACCGGGACAGTCCACGAGCAGTACTTC
TRBJ1-1,TRBV7-8,-,-,CASSIMVENTEAFF,TGTGCCAGCAGCATTATGGTAGAGAACACTGAAGCTTTCTTT
TRBJ2-1,TRBV5-6,-,-,CASSLGGTPYNEQFF,TGTGCCAGCAGCTTGGGGGGGACACCGTACAATGAGCAGTTCTTC
TRBJ2-7,TRBV20-1,-,few,CSATRLRGTYEQYF,TGCAGTGCTACCAGGCTGAGGGGGACCTACGAGCAGTACTTC
TRBJ1-6,TRBV12-3/TRBV12-4,-,-,CASRVTGDRNSPLHF,TGTGCCAGCAGGGTAACGGGGGACCGTAACTCACCCCTCCACTTT
TRBJ2-5,TRBV2,TRBD1,-,CASSEPGQGAWETQYF,TGTGCCAGCAGTGAGCCGGGACAGGGGGCTTGGGAGACCCAGTACTTC
TRBJ2-7,TRBV7-6,-,-,CASSLSFYEQYF,TGTGCCAGCAGCCTGAGCTTCTACGAGCAGTACTTC
TRBJ2-3,TRBV7-2,-,few,CASSLRRTDTQYF,TGTGCCAGCAGCTTACGCCGAACAGATACGCAGTATTTT
TRBJ2-7,TRBV20-1,-,-,CSARGGTVEQYF,TGCAGTGCTAGAGGGGGAACAGTCGAGCAGTACTTC
TRBJ2-7,TRBV5-5,-,-,CASSFWDEQYF,TGTGCCAGCAGCTTCTGGGACGAGCAGTACTTC
TRBJ2-7,TRBV7-8,TRBD1,-,CASSLRQGREQYF,TGTGCCAGCAGCTTAAGACAGGGGCGGGAGCAGTACTTC